These 17 T cell receptor beta chains came from one sample sequenced in a study of CXCR3-negative and CXCR3-positive naive CD8 T cells. Study-wide points: Naive cells that were CXCR3-positive had more hydrophobic TRB CDR3s (compared with CXCR3-negative naive cells).

Antigens for these TCRs are unknown. The authors made the TRB cDNA libraries by 5' RACE using UMI labels. TCRdb reprocessed the 5' RACE reads; each CDR3 protein has one entry and no DNA is given. This listing includes roughly 65,000 distinct CDR3 sequences. Sequencing was carried out using naive CXCR3+ CD8+ T cells from blood. Subset: CD45RO-CCR7+CD27+CD95- naive CD8+ T cells expressing CXCR3 (TNR3+). Receptor source: a human donor in good health. Some clones in this sample may be carry-over from other donors' samples.

The chain recombines TRBV7-6 with TRBJ1-1; absent DNA, TCRdb's TRBD1 call cannot be checked. Germline CDR1 reads SGHVS; CDR2 reads FNYEAQ. The CDR3 extends over 12 amino acids. This chain's CDR3 is CASSPGGSEAFF.

This rearrangement joins TRBV7-2 to TRBJ2-5; TCRdb returns TRBD2, unconfirmable since there is no DNA. Per germline, CDR1 SGHTA and CDR2 FQGNSA. The CDR3 is 16 amino acids. This chain's CDR3 is CASSLYRGGPQETQYF.

V is TRBV20-1 and J is TRBJ2-7; lacking DNA, the TRBD2 call made by TCRdb goes unchecked. Germline V gives CDR1 DFQATT, CDR2 SNEGSKA (reference sequence). The CDR3 runs to 16 residues. CDR3 in amino acids: CSARGALAGEAYEQYF.

This chain links TRBV9 with TRBJ2-3; lacking DNA, the TRBD2 call made by TCRdb goes unchecked. The germline gives CDR1 SGDLS, CDR2 YYNGEE. CDR3 length equals 16 residues. CDR3 loop: CASSVVVSGYTDTQYF.

The chain employs TRBV10-3 and TRBJ2-2; checking the TCRdb D call of TRBD1 is not possible without DNA. The germline CDR1 and CDR2 sequences are ENHRY and SYGVKD. This CDR3 has 17 residues. CDR3 region: CAISESSGGHPSGELFF.

The chain employs TRBV6-2 or TRBV6-3 and TRBJ2-7; TCRdb's assignment of TRBD1 cannot be checked, as there is no DNA. CDR3 length: 14 amino acids. Germline CDR1 and CDR2: MNHEY and SVGEGT. The CDR3 here is CASTFDSTFYEQYF.

This chain uses TRBV7-9 with TRBJ1-2. The CDR3 runs 13 residues. Germline CDR1 and CDR2: SEHNR and FQNEAQ (reference sequence). CDR3 sequence: CASSGGTNYGYTF.

The rearrangement links TRBV29-1 to TRBJ1-2; TCRdb returns TRBD1, unconfirmable since there is no DNA. The CDR3 extends over 16 amino acids. Per germline, CDR1 SQVTM and CDR2 ANQGSEA. The CDR3: CSVESLNPPGTYGYTF.

The chain employs TRBV19 and TRBJ2-7; TCRdb's D call of TRBD1 is untestable without DNA. This CDR3 is built from 15 residues. In germline, CDR1 is LNHDA, CDR2 SQIVND (reference sequence). The CDR3 sequence is CASSGMTGGFSEQYF.

The chain's CDR3 is CASSLEGAGTYLNYGYTF. The V gene is TRBV5-1, the J gene TRBJ1-2; the TRBD1 assignment by TCRdb is unverifiable without DNA. CDR3 length equals 18 residues. Germline CDR1 reads SGHRS; CDR2 reads YFSETQ.

The chain carries TRBV29-1 and TRBJ1-3. The CDR3 has 15 residues. Germline CDR1 reads SQVTM; CDR2 reads ANQGSEA. This chain's CDR3 is CSVEDLGYSGNTIYF.

The V call is TRBV29-1, the J call TRBJ2-7; TCRdb calls TRBD1, which cannot be checked without DNA. CDR1 and CDR2 from the germline V gene are SQVTM and ANQGSEA. The CDR3 loop spans 11 amino acids. CDR3 in amino acids: CSVAGDHEQYF.

The chain has TRBV14 and TRBJ2-7; TCRdb calls TRBD1, which cannot be checked without DNA. This CDR3 region has 17 residues. CDR1 and CDR2 from the germline V gene are SGHDN and FVKESK. CDR3 residues: CASSRPEGQGRFYEQYF.

The J gene is TRBJ2-5, the V gene TRBV28; the D call of TRBD2 rests on TCRdb alone, since no DNA is present to check it. This CDR3 has 15 amino acids. Germline CDR1 is MDHEN and CDR2 is SYDVKM. This CDR3 reads CASSLALAEQETQYF.

This rearrangement joins TRBV7-8 to TRBJ1-2; the TCRdb call, TRBD1, lacks DNA for checking. There are 13 residues in the CDR3. CDR1 is SGHVS and CDR2 is FQNEAQ in the germline V gene. The CDR3 is CASSLLRGYGYTF. The complete variable domain, with remaining parts taken from reference TRBV7-8 and TRBJ1-2, reads GAGVSQSPRYKVAKRGQDVALRCDPISGHVSLFWYQQALGQGPEFLTYFQNEAQLDKSGLPSDRFFAERPEGSVSTLKIQRTQQEDSAVYLCASSLLRGYGYTFGSGTRLTVV.

V and J are TRBV6-2 or TRBV6-3 and TRBJ2-7; with no DNA, the TCRdb D assignment of TRBD2 cannot be verified. The CDR3 is 14 residues long. From germline, CDR1 is MNHEY and CDR2 SVGEGT. This CDR3 reads CASSHSGLVYEQYF.

The chain is built from TRBV20-1 and TRBJ1-5; TCRdb selects TRBD1, and the lack of DNA leaves this call unchecked. Germline V gives CDR1 DFQATT, CDR2 SNEGSKA (reference sequence). This CDR3 is built from 14 residues. CDR3 sequence: CSASLGQSNQPQHF.